A selection of T cell receptor beta chains follows, all from one sample in a study of shared clonotypes between healthy human individuals. The table came from immunoSEQ multiplex PCR; TCRdb's copy has only in-frame clones and leaves some out. The sample has roughly 2,500,000 clones, 93% seen once; the top ten hold around 0.37%. The sample consisted of naive CD4+ T cells from PBMCs. The receptors come from a man aged 18-30 years in good health. Some clones in this sample may be carry-over from other donors' samples. CDR3s include the opening cysteine and the closing phenylalanine or tryptophan. Each record gives: D gene, V gene, clone size, J gene, CDR3 DNA, CDR3 protein. D genes are given only for firm matches. Some rows have no size entry. The others give once, few or many, or a class for an expanded clone.

>.|TRBV7-6|.|TRBJ1-3
TGTGCCAGCAGCGTCGGGATCTCTGGAAACACCATATATTTT
CASSVGISGNTIYF
>.|TRBV28|.|TRBJ2-5
TGTGCCAGCAGTTTCAGGGGGGCGAGAGAAGAGACCCAGTACTTC
CASSFRGAREETQYF
>TRBD2|TRBV4-3|.|TRBJ2-1
TGCGCCAGCAGCCCTGGCGCTAGCGGTTACAATGAGCAGTTCTTC
CASSPGASGYNEQFF
>TRBD1|TRBV27|.|TRBJ2-7
TGTGCCAGCAGTTTGACAGGGTTCTACTACGAGCAGTACTTC
CASSLTGFYYEQYF
>.|TRBV5-4|.|TRBJ2-3
TGTGCCAGCAGCTTCCCCGGGACCCAGAGCACAGATACGCAGTATTTT
CASSFPGTQSTDTQYF
>TRBD1|TRBV4-2|.|TRBJ2-3
TGTGCCAGCAGCCACGGTCCCGTGGGTGGGGGACAGACGACATTAGATACGCAGTATTTT
CASSHGPVGGGQTTLDTQYF
>.|TRBV19|.|TRBJ1-1
TGTGCCAGTAGTACCCTAGGGTCTGAAGCTTTCTTT
CASSTLGSEAFF
>TRBD1|TRBV7-9|once|TRBJ2-1
TGTGCCAGCAGGACAGGGCACGGGATGAATGAGCAGTTCTTC
CASRTGHGMNEQFF
>.|TRBV7-9|.|TRBJ2-2
TGTGCCAGCAGCTTTACGGGCGGACTTGGGGAGCTGTTTTTT
CASSFTGGLGELFF
>TRBD2|TRBV11-2|.|TRBJ2-3
TGTGCCAGCAGCTCCAATAGCGGGAGAGGGACGCAGTATTTT
CASSSNSGRGTQYF
>TRBD1|TRBV18|.|TRBJ2-5
TGTGCCAGCTCACCATATACAGGGGTTACCGAGACCCAGTACTTC
CASSPYTGVTETQYF
>TRBD1|TRBV30|.|TRBJ2-7
TGTGCCTGGAGTACAGGGGGCTCCTACGAGCAGTACTTC
CAWSTGGSYEQYF
>TRBD2|TRBV27|.|TRBJ2-1
TGTGCCAGCAGTTTAGCGGGAGGTTACAATGAGCAGTTCTTC
CASSLAGGYNEQFF
>.|TRBV20-1|.|TRBJ1-4
TGCAGTGCTATAACTAATGAAAAACTGTTTTTT
CSAITNEKLFF
>TRBD1|TRBV6-6|.|TRBJ2-3
TGTGCCAGCCGCACCGGGACAGGGGGGGTCACAGATACGCAGTATTTT
CASRTGTGGVTDTQYF
>TRBD1|TRBV28|once|TRBJ1-1
TGTGCCAGCAGTTTCGCGACAGGGGTCACTGAAGCTTTCTTT
CASSFATGVTEAFF
>.|TRBV11-3|.|TRBJ2-2
TGTGCCAGCAAACGCCAAACCGGGGAGCTGTTTTTT
CASKRQTGELFF
>.|TRBV10-3|.|TRBJ2-7
TGTGCCATCAGTGATGGGCAGCCTTTCCTCTACGAGCAGTACTTC
CAISDGQPFLYEQYF
>.|TRBV28|.|TRBJ1-1
TGTGCCAGCAGTTTAACGAGGACTGAAGCTTTCTTT
CASSLTRTEAFF
>.|TRBV5-1|.|TRBJ1-1
TGCGCCAGCAGCCCGGGACTGTCGAACACTGAAGCTTTCTTT
CASSPGLSNTEAFF
>.|TRBV11-1|.|TRBJ2-1
TGTGCCAGCAGCTTTGCGGCTTCCTACAATGAGCAGTTCTTC
CASSFAASYNEQFF
>.|TRBV5-1|.|TRBJ2-3
TGCGCCAGCAGCTCCCTTAAAGGGGATACGCAGTATTTT
CASSSLKGDTQYF
>TRBD1|TRBV7-2|.|TRBJ1-3
TGTGCCAGCAGCTTCGGACAGGGAAGAAACACCATATATTTT
CASSFGQGRNTIYF
>.|TRBV28|.|TRBJ2-3
TGTGCCAGCTCTCCCCCTTGGGGTACCACAGATACGCAGTATTTT
CASSPPWGTTDTQYF
>.|TRBV28|.|TRBJ2-2
TGTGCCAGCAGTTTGATTCGGGCCACCTCATCCACCGGGGAGCTGTTTTTT
CASSLIRATSSTGELFF
>.|TRBV14|.|TRBJ2-3
TGTGCCAGCAGCCACGCGGAATGGACAGATACGCAGTATTTT
CASSHAEWTDTQYF
>.|TRBV6-5|.|TRBJ1-2
TGTGCCAGCAGTTACTCGTGGGTGTCCAACTATGGCTACACCTTC
CASSYSWVSNYGYTF
>TRBD2|TRBV4-1|.|TRBJ2-1
TGCGCCAGCAGCCAAGATAGTACGCGGGAGTTCAATGAGCAGTTCTTC
CASSQDSTREFNEQFF
>TRBD2|TRBV30|.|TRBJ2-7
TGTGCCTGGAGTGCCGGACTAGCGGGAGGCGAGCAGTACTTC
CAWSAGLAGGEQYF
>TRBD1|TRBV18|.|TRBJ1-4
TGTGCCAGCTCCTCCGGACAGGGAGGCGAAAAACTGTTTTTT
CASSSGQGGEKLFF
>.|TRBV18|.|TRBJ2-7
TGTGCCAGCTCACCATCGCTGGTTGGGCGTAAGGATTTTACCTACGAGCAGTACTTC
CASSPSLVGRKDFTYEQYF
>.|TRBV19|.|TRBJ2-2
TGTGCCAGTAGTATGACAGTCCTAAACACCGGGGAGCTGTTTTTT
CASSMTVLNTGELFF
>TRBD1|TRBV5-1|.|TRBJ2-2
TGCGCCAGCCTCCCACCGGGACAGGGGGCCGGGGAGCTGTTTTTT
CASLPPGQGAGELFF
>.|TRBV7-2|.|TRBJ2-5
TGTGCCAGCAGCTTAGGTAGTCGGTTTGCGGAGACCCAGTACTTC
CASSLGSRFAETQYF
>TRBD1|TRBV5-1|.|TRBJ2-5
TGCGCCAGCAGCCCGGAGGGACAGGGATTAAGAGAGACCCAGTACTTC
CASSPEGQGLRETQYF
>.|TRBV29-1|.|TRBJ2-7
TGCAGCGTTGTGGCAGGGGTCACCTACGAGCAGTACTTC
CSVVAGVTYEQYF
>.|TRBV15|.|TRBJ1-5
TGTGCCACCAGCAGAGATCCAGCGGGTTCCAATCAGCCCCAGCATTTT
CATSRDPAGSNQPQHF
>.|TRBV11-2|.|TRBJ2-1
TGTGCCAGCAGCTTAACATTTGGCGGCCTGAGCTCCTACAATGAGCAGTTCTTC
CASSLTFGGLSSYNEQFF
>.|TRBV28|.|TRBJ1-2
TGTGCCAGTAGTTTAGTGGGCGGGTCCCCCCAGAGTAACTATGGCTACACCTTC
CASSLVGGSPQSNYGYTF
>.|TRBV19|.|TRBJ2-7
TGTGCCAGTAAGGAAGGGCAGGGCTACGAGCAGTACTTC
CASKEGQGYEQYF
>TRBD2|TRBV5-1|.|TRBJ2-7
TGCGCCAGCAGCTTTGGAGGACTAGCGAATGCCGAGCAGTACTTC
CASSFGGLANAEQYF